Listed below are T cell receptor beta chains from one sample, sequenced in a study of response to subunit inactivated influenza vaccine. MiXCR, applied by TCRdb to the RT-PCR reads, yields one record per CDR3 protein. The sample consists of over 650,000 distinct CDR3 sequences, 18% of them appearing once. The source was PBMCs from blood, collected 5 days after vaccination. These receptors were obtained from a man aged 50 to 59 who received an inactivated influenza vaccine. Both conserved end residues are trimmed from each CDR3. Fields, in order: V gene, J gene, D gene, CDR3 length, CDR3 protein. The D gene is left open where the match is weak.

TRBV5-8	TRBJ2-7	-	14	ASSPKMGTPSYEQY
TRBV10-3	TRBJ2-1	TRBD2	15	AISESGLVSSYNEQF
TRBV20-1	TRBJ1-1	-	9	SAPSWGVAF
TRBV4-1	TRBJ2-1	-	14	ASSQNRDGVINEQF
TRBV7-8	TRBJ2-7	TRBD2	14	ASSLRERGNPYEQY
TRBV12-3/TRBV12-4	TRBJ2-7	TRBD1	15	ARNLSGQASSSYEQY
TRBV24-1	TRBJ2-3	-	15	ATSDPLAYPDTDTQY
TRBV7-9	TRBJ2-7	TRBD1	12	ASSLGQLTYEQY
TRBV20-1	TRBJ1-1	-	12	SAREGHSNTEAF
TRBV25-1	TRBJ2-1	-	15	ASSEKWGEYRNNEQF
TRBV12-5	TRBJ2-3	TRBD2	12	ASGLPTVAGYQY
TRBV25-1	TRBJ2-1	TRBD2	12	ASSPGTSVDEQF
TRBV29-1	TRBJ2-5	TRBD1	11	SGGDRGQETQY
TRBV12-3/TRBV12-4	TRBJ1-1	-	9	ASRLYTEAF
TRBV25-1	TRBJ2-1	TRBD2	13	ASSEYLAGANEQF
TRBV6-1	TRBJ2-1	TRBD1	14	ASSGPGTGTYNEQF
TRBV28	TRBJ1-6	TRBD1	14	ASSLFPGQVNSPLH
TRBV5-1	TRBJ2-1	-	12	ASSLVQGYNEQF
TRBV5-1	TRBJ2-3	-	11	ASSRALTDTQY
TRBV12-3/TRBV12-4	TRBJ1-4	TRBD1	10	ASSPGGEKLF
TRBV18	TRBJ2-7	-	12	ASSRQRSSYEQY
TRBV6-1	TRBJ2-7	TRBD1	11	ASKRQGSYEQY
TRBV20-1	TRBJ2-3	-	13	SARDFRGRTDTQY
TRBV6-5	TRBJ1-2	-	13	ASSYSWAGNYGYT
TRBV28	TRBJ2-7	-	11	ASSLAYLYEQY
TRBV5-1	TRBJ2-7	TRBD2	14	ASSRCTSGPNYEQY
TRBV6-5	TRBJ2-1	TRBD2	13	ASSFIPGTSNEQF
TRBV6-1	TRBJ2-1	TRBD2	13	ASSPGLEGLNEQF
TRBV6-2/TRBV6-3	TRBJ2-7	-	11	ASKRDTTYEQY
TRBV7-3	TRBJ2-3	TRBD2	11	ASSSSGKDTQY
TRBV10-2	TRBJ2-1	TRBD1	15	ASSHQPGQGPHNEQF
TRBV7-2	TRBJ2-5	-	13	ASTPQPGAQETQY
TRBV7-2	TRBJ2-7	TRBD1	14	ASSLVLGQGADEQY